The 32 T cell receptor beta chains below all came from one sample that was sequenced in a study of spatial heterogeneity in lung cancer. Regarding the study as a whole: Intratumoral expanded alpha and beta TCR counts were found to track tumor mutation counts.

Their specific antigens are unknown. Time point: sample taken at primary tumor resection. TCRdb reprocessed the 5' RACE reads with MiXCR, giving one entry per CDR3 protein. The data show roughly 5,100 distinct CDR3 sequences, 6.5% to 8.5% seen once. Material: lung tumor tissue, obtained at surgery. These receptors originate from a female donor with early-stage non-small cell lung cancer.

This clonotype is labeled medium-sized. The chain links TRBV7-6 to TRBJ2-1, with 12 positions matching TRBD2. V trimming: 4 bases; J trimming: 7 bases; junction bases outside the gene matches: 8. The CDR3 spans 16 residues. Looked up from germline, CDR1 is SGHVS and CDR2 is FNYEAQ. The DNA for the CDR3 is TGTGCCAGCAGCTCGTTGACTAGCGGGGGTTGGAATGAGCAGTTCTTC. This encodes CASSSLTSGGWNEQFF.

By proportion, this clonotype is medium-sized (0.01 to 0.1%). The genes are TRBV20-1 and TRBJ2-3; D not certain. Germline CDR1 and CDR2: DFQATT and SNEGSKA (reference sequence). V was trimmed by 7 bases and J by 9 bases, leaving 14 bases between them. The CDR3 contains 11 residues. The CDR3 DNA follows: TGCAGTGTGCCCTCCAAGGGAACGCAGTATTTT. Protein sequence: CSVPSKGTQYF.

This clonotype occurred many times. V is TRBV27 and J is TRBJ2-3, with a weak D call TRBD2 (6 bases). The germline V and J ends were trimmed by 5 bases and 3 bases, with 18 bases remaining between them. Germline loops: CDR1 MNHEY, CDR2 SMNVEV (reference sequence). The CDR3 extends over 16 amino acids. CDR3 region: CASSIRGTLGTDTQYF. The DNA of the CDR3 is TGTGCCAGCAGTATCCGCGGGACCTTGGGGACAGATACGCAGTATTTT.

This clonotype was recorded a few times. The chain recombines TRBV20-1 with TRBJ2-7; D possibly corresponds to TRBD2 (5 bases). The CDR3 length is 11 residues. Between the trimmed V and J ends, which lost 2 bases and 5 bases, there was a span of 7 bases. Germline assignment: CDR1 DFQATT and CDR2 SNEGSKA (reference sequence). The CDR3 reads CSARLADEQYF. The CDR3 DNA sequence: TGCAGTGCTAGACTAGCAGACGAGCAGTACTTC.

This clonotype rates as medium-sized. The chain is built from TRBV27 and TRBJ2-2; D may be TRBD2 (6 bases). V lost 4 bases and J 4 bases, leaving 10 bases between the germline ends. CDR1 MNHEY and CDR2 SMNVEV come from the germline V gene (reference sequence). The CDR3 length is 14 residues. DNA for the CDR3: TGTGCCAGCAGTTCAGGAGGGAGCACCGGGGAGCTGTTTTTT. It yields the protein CASSSGGSTGELFF.

This clonotype is classed as medium-sized. The rearrangement links TRBV6-1 to TRBJ2-3; no firm D call. The V end was cut by 2 bases, the J end by 2 bases, with 8 bases between. CDR3 size: 14 residues. From germline, CDR1 is MNHNS and CDR2 SASEGT. This CDR3 is CASSEWVDTDTQYF. CDR3 nucleotide sequence: TGTGCCAGCAGTGAATGGGTCGACACAGATACGCAGTATTTT.

This clonotype is labeled as medium-sized. The rearrangement links TRBV7-9 to TRBJ2-7; TRBD1 is a possible D gene (6 bases). V lost 5 bases to trimming and J lost 6 bases, with 20 bases between them. CDR1 SEHNR and CDR2 FQNEAQ come from the germline V gene (reference sequence). The length of the CDR3 is 15 residues. CDR3 sequence (DNA): TGTGCCAGCAGCCCGGCTGGGACATACCCTCTCGAGCAGTACTTC. Protein product: CASSPAGTYPLEQYF. The full variable domain, rest sourced from reference TRBV7-9 and TRBJ2-7, is DTGVSQNPRHKITKRGQNVTFRCDPISEHNRLYWYRQTLGQGPEFLTYFQNEAQLEKSRLLSDRFSAERPKGSFSTLEIQRTEQGDSAMYLCASSPAGTYPLEQYFGPGTRLTVT.

By proportion, this clonotype is medium-sized. The chain recombines TRBV20-1 with TRBJ2-7, with 8 bases fitting TRBD2. Losses at the gene ends were 0 bases for V and 1 base for J; bases not matched to a gene: 8. From germline, CDR1 is DFQATT and CDR2 SNEGSKA (reference sequence). The CDR3 runs 16 residues. The CDR3 is CSARDQGGGRSYEQYF. As DNA, the CDR3 is TGCAGTGCTAGAGATCAGGGCGGGGGGAGGTCCTACGAGCAGTACTTC.

This clonotype was observed a handful of times. This chain connects TRBV4-2 to TRBJ2-2; no clear D gene. Trimming took 0 bases from V and 2 from J, leaving 13 bases between them. CDR3 size: 17 residues. Germline V gene lookup returns CDR1 LGHNA and CDR2 YNFKEQ. Written as DNA, the CDR3 is TGTGCCAGCAGCCAAGATAACTCCTTCCTCAACACCGGGGAGCTGTTTTTT. It specifies CASSQDNSFLNTGELFF.

This clonotype was observed a single time. The chain recombines TRBV20-1 with TRBJ1-1, with D unresolved. The CDR3 spans 11 residues. Germline V gene lookup returns CDR1 DFQATT and CDR2 SNEGSKA (reference sequence). Trimming took 6 bases from V and 1 from J, leaving 6 bases between them. The CDR3 region has the DNA TGCAGTGCCAAGGGGAACACTGAAGCTTTCTTT. It codes for CSAKGNTEAFF.

This clonotype has only a few counts. This chain uses TRBV5-6 with TRBJ2-5, with 12 bases fitting TRBD2. The CDR3 is 16 amino acids. Germline-derived CDR1 and CDR2 are SGHDT and YYEEEE. The V and J ends lost 4 bases and 1 base, in that order; junction bases with no gene match: 5. Here the CDR3 DNA reads TGTGCCAGCAGCCCAAGACTAGCGGGGGCCCAAGAGACCCAGTACTTC. Translating gives CASSPRLAGAQETQYF.

The chain is built from TRBV3-1 and TRBJ2-7; D unresolved. The germline V gene encodes CDR1 LGHDT and CDR2 YNNKEL (reference sequence). The ends were cut back, 3 bases at V and 5 bases at J, with 14 bases in the middle. This CDR3 region has 14 residues. The CDR3 DNA reads as TGTGCCAGCAGCCACTACCAGTGGGCTGACGAGCAGTACTTC. Encoded protein: CASSHYQWADEQYF.

This clonotype has a handful of counts. J is TRBJ1-1 and V is TRBV6-1; D gene unclear. Germline assignment: CDR1 MNHNS and CDR2 SASEGT. V was pared by 6 bases and J by 10 bases, with 18 bases between. The CDR3 extends over 13 amino acids. The CDR3 nucleotides are TGTGCCAGCAGCGACAACGATTTCTTTGGAGCTTTCTTT. Residues: CASSDNDFFGAFF.

Sample share makes this clonotype medium-sized. This sequence joins TRBV20-1 and TRBJ2-3; 7 positions match TRBD2. Germline CDR1 DFQATT, CDR2 SNEGSKA (reference sequence). The CDR3 has 13 residues. V shed 5 bases and J 2 bases; nucleotides not matched to a gene: 4. The CDR3 loop is CSAAGTNTDTQYF. The DNA of the CDR3 is TGCAGTGCTGCCGGGACTAACACAGATACGCAGTATTTT.

Within the sample, this clonotype is medium-sized. CDR3 bases: TGTGCCAGTCGACAGGGGAGCAATCAGCCCCAGCATTTT. It encodes CASRQGSNQPQHF. The chain carries TRBV28 and TRBJ1-5; 8 bases line up with TRBD1. Germline trimming cut 9 bases from V and 1 base from J; bases unmatched to any gene: 2. Germline V gene data show CDR1 as MDHEN and CDR2 as SYDVKM. This CDR3 has 13 residues.

The J gene is TRBJ2-5, the V gene TRBV3-1; D ambiguous. The V end was cut by 3 bases, the J end by 5 bases, with 4 bases between. The CDR3 is 11 amino acids. The germline gives CDR1 LGHDT, CDR2 YNNKEL (reference sequence). The chain's CDR3 is CASSQAETQYF. The CDR3 DNA reads TGTGCCAGCAGCCAGGCCGAGACCCAGTACTTC.

This clonotype was detected only a few times. Mismatch with germline at one junction end may stem from a read error. This chain connects TRBV7-7 to TRBJ1-5; TRBD1 agrees at 8 bases. CDR3 length: 17 residues. From germline, CDR1 is SSHAT and CDR2 FNYEAQ (reference sequence). CDR3 bases: TGTGCTAGCAGCTTAGGAGACCGACAGGGGTTCAATCAGCCCCAGCATTTT. Its translation: CASSLGDRQGFNQPQHF.

By share, this clonotype counts as medium-sized. CDR3 DNA sequence: TGTGCCAGCAGCTTGGGACTAGCGGGGGGGTCCTACAATGAGCAGTTCTTC. Amino acids: CASSLGLAGGSYNEQFF. The rearrangement links TRBV11-3 to TRBJ2-1; 16 nucleotides agree with TRBD2. V trimming: 3 bases; J trimming: 1 base; junction bases outside the gene matches: 0. This CDR3 is built from 17 residues. Germline CDR1 reads SGHNT; CDR2 reads YENEEA.

This clonotype rates as medium-sized. The gene calls are TRBV4-2 and TRBJ2-7; tentatively, D is TRBD1 (6 bases). Germline CDR1 reads LGHNA; CDR2 reads YNFKEQ. The CDR3 has 17 amino acids. V lost 0 bases and J lost 3, with 18 bases in between. DNA of the CDR3: TGTGCCAGCAGCCAAGAACCGGCAGGGGCCTACGACTACGAGCAGTACTTC. It yields the protein CASSQEPAGAYDYEQYF.

The chain employs TRBV7-6 and TRBJ1-4, with a tentative D call TRBD1 (6 bases). From germline, CDR1 is SGHVS and CDR2 FNYEAQ. The CDR3 has 17 amino acids. V was trimmed by 4 bases and J by 7 bases, leaving 22 bases between them. CDR3 sequence (DNA): TGTGCCAGCAGCTCAGGGGTCAGGGAAATAACCGGTGAAAAACTGTTTTTT. It specifies CASSSGVREITGEKLFF.

The chain combines TRBV15 with TRBJ1-6, with D possibly TRBD1 on 5 matching bases. V gave up 0 bases and J gave up 3 bases, with 12 bases separating them. The CDR3 runs to 17 residues. Germline CDR1 is LNHNV and CDR2 is YYDKDF (reference sequence). In DNA, the CDR3 is TGTGCCACCAGCAGAGATCAGGGAAGGGGCTATAATTCACCCCTCCACTTT. It codes for CATSRDQGRGYNSPLHF.

The chain has TRBV29-1 and TRBJ1-2; 7 nucleotides align to TRBD1. Germline CDR1 reads SQVTM; CDR2 reads ANQGSEA. V gave up 3 bases and J gave up 10 bases; unmatched junction bases: 8. The CDR3 has 12 residues. The CDR3 is CSVDGTAPIYTF. The CDR3 DNA reads as TGCAGCGTTGATGGGACAGCGCCAATCTACACCTTC.

By sample share, this clonotype is large. V is TRBV11-2 and J is TRBJ2-5; D ambiguous. CDR3 length: 15 residues. The V and J ends lost 3 bases and 0 bases respectively, with 11 bases between them. Germline assignment: CDR1 SGHAT and CDR2 FQNNGV. For the CDR3, the DNA is TGTGCCAGCAGCTTGGGGAATCGATACCAAGAGACCCAGTACTTC. Its protein is CASSLGNRYQETQYF.

The chain recombines TRBV20-1 with TRBJ2-3, with a tentative D call TRBD1 (6 bases). Per the germline V gene, CDR1 is DFQATT and CDR2 is SNEGSKA (reference sequence). V dropped 0 bases and J dropped 4 bases, with 14 bases sitting between them. This CDR3 is built from 15 residues. The CDR3 region is CSARDLQGLSDTQYF. DNA of the CDR3: TGCAGTGCTAGAGATCTTCAGGGGTTGTCAGATACGCAGTATTTT.

This chain joins TRBV5-1 and TRBJ2-1; weak D call: TRBD1 (5 bases). Germline lookup yields CDR1 SGHRS and CDR2 YFSETQ. The CDR3 has 14 residues. V lost 3 bases and J 5 bases, leaving 12 bases between the germline ends. DNA of the CDR3: TGCGCCAGCAGCTCAGCAGGACACCACAATGAGCAGTTCTTC. Translation gives CASSSAGHHNEQFF.

The chain is built from TRBV2 and TRBJ1-5, with no clear D. V was shortened by 0 bases and J by 5 bases, with 8 bases between the two germline ends. The CDR3 contains 14 residues. Germline CDR1 SNHLY, CDR2 FYNNEI. The CDR3 region has the DNA TGTGCCAGCAGTGAAGCGCGCAGATATCAGCCCCAGCATTTT. It translates to CASSEARRYQPQHF.

This clonotype was seen a handful of times. The chain carries TRBV5-5 and TRBJ1-3; D might be TRBD1 (5 bases). Looked up from germline, CDR1 is SGHKS and CDR2 is YYEKEE (reference sequence). The V gene lost 2 bases and the J gene lost 6 bases, with 6 bases spanning the gap. The CDR3 has 12 amino acids. CDR3 in amino acids: CASSLGENTIYF. CDR3 DNA: TGTGCCAGCAGCTTAGGGGAAAACACCATATATTTT. The whole variable domain, remainder taken from reference TRBV5-5 and TRBJ1-3, is DAGVTQSPTHLIKTRGQQVTLRCSPISGHKSVSWYQQVLGQGPQFIFQYYEKEERGRGNFPDRFSARQFPNYSSELNVNALLLGDSALYLCASSLGENTIYFGEGSWLTVV.

The chain employs TRBV4-1 and TRBJ1-1, with 7 positions matching TRBD1. Per germline, CDR1 MGHRA and CDR2 YSYEKL. This CDR3 spans 15 amino acids. Trimming took 3 bases from V and 1 from J; bases not matched to a gene: 5. CDR3 protein: CASSHTGTENTEAFF. CDR3 sequence (DNA): TGCGCCAGCAGCCACACCGGGACAGAGAACACTGAAGCTTTCTTT.

This clonotype was seen a single time. A much larger clone is a single base away; this may be a read error. The rearrangement joins TRBV6-2 or TRBV6-3 to TRBJ1-4, with D perhaps matching TRBD1 (6 bases). Germline lookup yields CDR1 MNHEY and CDR2 SVGEGT. This CDR3 has 14 amino acids. The ends were cut back, 6 bases at V and 8 bases at J, with 16 bases in the middle. Here the CDR3 reads CASSEPGDGEKLFF. In nucleotides, the CDR3 is TGTGCCAGCAGCGAGCCAGGGGATGGAGAAAAACTGTTTTTT.

This clonotype showed up just a few times. The J gene is TRBJ2-7, the V gene TRBV19; D gene uncertain. This CDR3 is built from 14 residues. V shed 7 bases and J shed 2 bases, with 15 bases lying between them. Germline CDR1 reads LNHDA; CDR2 reads SQIVND (reference sequence). CDR3 nucleotides: TGTGCCAGTACCGATGCCAGTGCCACCTACGAGCAGTACTTC. It specifies CASTDASATYEQYF. Based on the CDR3 plus reference TRBV19 and TRBJ2-7, the full variable domain is DGGITQSPKYLFRKEGQNVTLSCEQNLNHDAMYWYRQDPGQGLRLIYYSQIVNDFQKGDIAEGYSVSREKKESFPLTVTSAQKNPTAFYLCASTDASATYEQYFGPGTRLTVT.

By share, this clonotype counts as medium-sized. The chain is built from TRBV29-1 and TRBJ2-7, with D maybe TRBD2 (6 bases). V shed 8 bases and J shed 5 bases, with 19 bases lying between them. The CDR3 spans 13 residues. CDR1 and CDR2 (germline): SQVTM, ANQGSEA. In nucleotides, the CDR3 is TGCAGCACCGTAGCGGCATCGGGGGACGAGCAGTACTTC. Protein: CSTVAASGDEQYF.

This clonotype is deemed medium-sized (0.01 to 0.1%). The V gene is TRBV2, the J gene TRBJ2-3, with 10 nucleotides matching TRBD2. Germline loops: CDR1 SNHLY, CDR2 FYNNEI. V was pared by 3 bases and J by 1 base, with 4 bases of the junction left unmatched. CDR3 length equals 16 residues. The CDR3 is CASSEPTSGGTDTQYF. The CDR3 bases are TGTGCCAGCAGTGAGCCAACTAGCGGGGGCACAGATACGCAGTATTTT. The entire variable domain, with the rest obtained from reference TRBV2 and TRBJ2-3, is as follows: EPEVTQTPSHQVTQMGQEVILRCVPISNHLYFYWYRQILGQKVEFLVSFYNNEISEKSEIFDDQFSVERPDGSNFTLKIRSTKLEDSAMYFCASSEPTSGGTDTQYFGPGTRLTVL.